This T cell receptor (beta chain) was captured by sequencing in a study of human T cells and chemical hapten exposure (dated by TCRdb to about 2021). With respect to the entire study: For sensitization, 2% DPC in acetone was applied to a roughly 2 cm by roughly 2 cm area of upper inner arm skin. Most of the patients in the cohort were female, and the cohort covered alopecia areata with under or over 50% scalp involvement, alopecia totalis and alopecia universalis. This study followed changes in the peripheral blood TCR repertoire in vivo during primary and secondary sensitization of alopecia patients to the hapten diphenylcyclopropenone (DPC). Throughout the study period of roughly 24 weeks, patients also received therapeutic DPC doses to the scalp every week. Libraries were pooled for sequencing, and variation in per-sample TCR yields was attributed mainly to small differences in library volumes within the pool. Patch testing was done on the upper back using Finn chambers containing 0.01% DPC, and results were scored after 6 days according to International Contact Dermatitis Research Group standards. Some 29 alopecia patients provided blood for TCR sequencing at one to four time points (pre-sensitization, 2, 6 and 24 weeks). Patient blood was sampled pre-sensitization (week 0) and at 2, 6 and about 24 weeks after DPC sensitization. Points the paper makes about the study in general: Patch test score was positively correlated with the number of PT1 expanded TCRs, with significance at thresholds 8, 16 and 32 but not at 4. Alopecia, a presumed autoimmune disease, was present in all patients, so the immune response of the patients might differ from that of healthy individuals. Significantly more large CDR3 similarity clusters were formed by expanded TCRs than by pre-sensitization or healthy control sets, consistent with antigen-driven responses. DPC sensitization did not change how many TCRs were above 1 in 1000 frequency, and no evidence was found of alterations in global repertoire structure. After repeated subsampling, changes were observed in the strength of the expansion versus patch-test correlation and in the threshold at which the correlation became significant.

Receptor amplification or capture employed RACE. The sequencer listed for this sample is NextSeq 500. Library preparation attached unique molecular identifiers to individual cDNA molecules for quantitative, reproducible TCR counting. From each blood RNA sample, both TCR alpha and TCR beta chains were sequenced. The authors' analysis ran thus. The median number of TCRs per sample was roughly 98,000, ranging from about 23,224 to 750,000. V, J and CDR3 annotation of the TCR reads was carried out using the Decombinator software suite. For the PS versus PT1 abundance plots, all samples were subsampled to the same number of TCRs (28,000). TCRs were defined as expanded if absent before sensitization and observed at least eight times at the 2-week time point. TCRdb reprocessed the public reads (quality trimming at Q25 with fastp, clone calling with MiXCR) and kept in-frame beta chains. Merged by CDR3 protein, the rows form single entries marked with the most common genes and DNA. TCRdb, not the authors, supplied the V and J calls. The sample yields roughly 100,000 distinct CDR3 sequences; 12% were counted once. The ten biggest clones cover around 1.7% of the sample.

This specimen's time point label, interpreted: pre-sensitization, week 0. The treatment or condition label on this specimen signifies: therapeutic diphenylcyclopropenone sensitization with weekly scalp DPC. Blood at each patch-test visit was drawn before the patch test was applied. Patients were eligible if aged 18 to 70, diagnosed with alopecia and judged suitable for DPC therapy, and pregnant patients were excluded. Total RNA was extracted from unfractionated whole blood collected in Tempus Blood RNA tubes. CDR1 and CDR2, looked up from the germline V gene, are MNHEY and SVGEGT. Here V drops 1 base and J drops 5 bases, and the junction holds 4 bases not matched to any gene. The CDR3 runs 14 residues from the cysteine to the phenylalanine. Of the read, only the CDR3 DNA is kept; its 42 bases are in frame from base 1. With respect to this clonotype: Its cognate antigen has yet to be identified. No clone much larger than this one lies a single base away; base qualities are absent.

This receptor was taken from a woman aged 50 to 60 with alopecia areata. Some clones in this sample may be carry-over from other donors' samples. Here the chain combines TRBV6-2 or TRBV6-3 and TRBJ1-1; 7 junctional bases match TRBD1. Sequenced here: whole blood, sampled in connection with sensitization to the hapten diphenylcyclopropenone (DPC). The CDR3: CASSYFSGGTEAFF. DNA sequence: TGTGCCAGCAGTTACTTCTCAGGGGGGACTGAAGCTTTCTTT.